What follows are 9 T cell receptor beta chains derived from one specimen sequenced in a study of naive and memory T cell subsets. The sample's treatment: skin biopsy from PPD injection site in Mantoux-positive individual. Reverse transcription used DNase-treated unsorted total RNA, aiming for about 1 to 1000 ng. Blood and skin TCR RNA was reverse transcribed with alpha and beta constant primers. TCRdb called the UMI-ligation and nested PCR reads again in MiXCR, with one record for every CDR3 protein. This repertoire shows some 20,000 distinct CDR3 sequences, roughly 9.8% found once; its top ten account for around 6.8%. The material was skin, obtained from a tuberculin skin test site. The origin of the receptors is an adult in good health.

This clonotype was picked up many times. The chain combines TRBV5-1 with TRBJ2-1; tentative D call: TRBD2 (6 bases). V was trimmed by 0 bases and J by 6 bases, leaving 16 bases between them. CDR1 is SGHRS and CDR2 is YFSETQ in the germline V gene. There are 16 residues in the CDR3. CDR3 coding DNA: TGCGCCAGCAGCTTGGGTAACGGGAGAGTATTCAATGAGCAGTTCTTC. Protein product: CASSLGNGRVFNEQFF.

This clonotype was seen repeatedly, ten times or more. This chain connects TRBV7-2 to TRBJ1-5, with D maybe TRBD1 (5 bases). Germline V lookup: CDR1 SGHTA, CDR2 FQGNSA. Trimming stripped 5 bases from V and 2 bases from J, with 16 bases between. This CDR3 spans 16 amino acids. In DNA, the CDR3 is TGTGCCAGCAGCCGAACGTTGGGGGAGGGCAATCAGCCCCAGCATTTT. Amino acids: CASSRTLGEGNQPQHF.

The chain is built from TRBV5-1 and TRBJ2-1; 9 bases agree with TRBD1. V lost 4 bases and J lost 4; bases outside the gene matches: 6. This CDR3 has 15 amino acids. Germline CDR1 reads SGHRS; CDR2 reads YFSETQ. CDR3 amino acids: CASSRSTGGYNEQFF. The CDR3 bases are TGCGCCAGCAGCCGATCGACAGGGGGATACAATGAGCAGTTCTTC. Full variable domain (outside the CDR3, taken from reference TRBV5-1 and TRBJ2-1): KAGVTQTPRYLIKTRGQQVTLSCSPISGHRSVSWYQQTPGQGLQFLFEYFSETQRNKGNFPGRFSGRQFSNSRSEMNVSTLELGDSALYLCASSRSTGGYNEQFFGPGTRLTVL.

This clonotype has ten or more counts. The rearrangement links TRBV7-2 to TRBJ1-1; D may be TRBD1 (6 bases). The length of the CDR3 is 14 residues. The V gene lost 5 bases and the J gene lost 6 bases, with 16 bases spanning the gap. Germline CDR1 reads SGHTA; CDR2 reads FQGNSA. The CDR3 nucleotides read TGTGCCAGCAGCCGTCTAATGGGGGCCTCTGAAGCTTTCTTT. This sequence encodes CASSRLMGASEAFF. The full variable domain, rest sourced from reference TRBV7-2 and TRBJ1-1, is GAGVSQSPSNKVTEKGKDVELRCDPISGHTALYWYRQSLGQGLEFLIYFQGNSAPDKSGLPSDRFSAERTGGSVSTLTIQRTQQEDSAVYLCASSRLMGASEAFFGQGTRLTVV.

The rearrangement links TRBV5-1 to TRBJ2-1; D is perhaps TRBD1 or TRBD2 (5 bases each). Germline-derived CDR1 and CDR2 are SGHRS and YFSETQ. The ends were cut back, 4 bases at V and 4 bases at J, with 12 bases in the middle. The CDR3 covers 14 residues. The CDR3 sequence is CASSLPGRYNEQFF. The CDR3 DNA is TGCGCCAGCAGCCTCCCGGGACGGTACAATGAGCAGTTCTTC.

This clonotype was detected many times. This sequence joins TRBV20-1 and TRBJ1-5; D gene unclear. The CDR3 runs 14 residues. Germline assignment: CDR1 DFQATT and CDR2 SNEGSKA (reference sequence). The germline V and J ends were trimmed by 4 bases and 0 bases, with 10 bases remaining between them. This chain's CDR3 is CSATDGPSNQPQHF. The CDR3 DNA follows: TGCAGTGCTACAGACGGACCTAGCAATCAGCCCCAGCATTTT.

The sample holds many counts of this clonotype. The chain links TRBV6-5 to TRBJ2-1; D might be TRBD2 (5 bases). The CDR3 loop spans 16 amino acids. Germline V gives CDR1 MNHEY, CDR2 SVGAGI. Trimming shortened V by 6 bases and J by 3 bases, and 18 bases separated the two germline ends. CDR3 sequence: CASSRRAGKYYNEQFF. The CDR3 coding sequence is TGTGCCAGCAGCCGCCGGGCGGGCAAGTACTACAATGAGCAGTTCTTC.

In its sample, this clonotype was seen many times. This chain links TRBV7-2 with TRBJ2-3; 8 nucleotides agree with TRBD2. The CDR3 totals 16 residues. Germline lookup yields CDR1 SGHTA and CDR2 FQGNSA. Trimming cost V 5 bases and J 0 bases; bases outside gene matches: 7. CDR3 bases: TGTGCCAGCAGCCTCAGACTAGCGAGTAGCACAGATACGCAGTATTTT. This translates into CASSLRLASSTDTQYF.

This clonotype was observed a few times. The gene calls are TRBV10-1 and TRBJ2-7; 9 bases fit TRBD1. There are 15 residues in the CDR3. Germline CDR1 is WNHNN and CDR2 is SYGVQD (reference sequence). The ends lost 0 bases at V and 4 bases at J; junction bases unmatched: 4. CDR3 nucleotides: TGCGCCAGCAGTGAGTCGGGACAGGGATTGTACGAGCAGTACTTC. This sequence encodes CASSESGQGLYEQYF.